This is a list of T cell receptor beta chains from one sample in a study of regulatory T cells in long-lasting Graves disease. A single record per CDR3 protein comes from TCRdb applying MiXCR to the multiplex PCR reads. Of over 450,000 distinct CDR3 sequences in the sample, 12% were seen once. These data were likewise used in another study, on T cells in Graves' hyperthyroidism and ophthalmopathy.

Sample: peripheral blood mononuclear cells (PBMCs), taken at new diagnosis, from a patient treated with antithyroid drugs. The receptor set was obtained from a woman in her twenties or thirties with Graves disease. CDR3s include the opening cysteine and the closing phenylalanine or tryptophan. Fields, in order: clone size, J gene, V gene, D gene, CDR3 DNA, CDR3 protein. The D gene is left open where the match is weak. Only some rows state a clone size, as once, few, many or a class for expanded clones.

NA | TRBJ2-3 | TRBV5-1 | TRBD2 | TGCGCCAGCAGCTTGCCACTAGCGGGAGGGCCAAATACGCAGTATTTT | CASSLPLAGGPNTQYF
NA | TRBJ2-2 | TRBV7-9 | NA | TGTGCCAGCAGCTTGACGTTCGGGGAGCTGTTTTTT | CASSLTFGELFF
NA | TRBJ2-1 | TRBV20-1 | TRBD2 | TGCAGTGCTAGAGGGGGGATAGCGGGAGACCCGACGACGCAGTTCTTC | CSARGGIAGDPTTQFF
many | TRBJ2-3 | TRBV10-2 | TRBD2 | TGCGCCGGAGGACTAGCGGGAGGAGGGGATACGCAGTATTTT | CAGGLAGGGDTQYF
many | TRBJ1-5 | TRBV12-3/TRBV12-4 | NA | TGTGCCAGCAGAAATCAAGGGGGCAATCAGCCCCAGCATTTT | CASRNQGGNQPQHF
NA | TRBJ2-7 | TRBV15 | NA | TGTGCCACCAGCAGAGATCTGGCAGGGAACCACGAGCAGTACTTC | CATSRDLAGNHEQYF
many | TRBJ2-7 | TRBV5-1 | TRBD2 | TGCGCCAGCAGCCGAAAAGGTAGTCTAGCGGGATCCTACGAGCAGTACTTC | CASSRKGSLAGSYEQYF
NA | TRBJ1-5 | TRBV24-1 | NA | TGTGCCACCAGTGATTACGATCAGCCCCAGCATTTT | CATSDYDQPQHF
few | TRBJ2-7 | TRBV29-1 | TRBD2 | TGCAGCGTTTGGACTAGCGGTTACGAGCAGTACTTC | CSVWTSGYEQYF
few | TRBJ1-1 | TRBV20-1 | NA | TGCAGTGCTAGATCCTTGACCCGGCGGGCTTTCTTT | CSARSLTRRAFF
many | TRBJ1-1 | TRBV20-1 | NA | TGCCTACCCTCACGACGGGTAATGAACACTGAAGCTTTCTTT | CLPSRRVMNTEAFF
many | TRBJ2-7 | TRBV20-1 | NA | TGCAGTGCTAGAGATCTGTTCCGGGCTTACAGCTCCTACGAGCAGTACTTC | CSARDLFRAYSSYEQYF
few | TRBJ2-1 | TRBV7-6 | TRBD2 | TGTGCCAGCAGCTTAGCCCCATTAGCGGGAGAAACCTACAATGAGCAGTTCTTC | CASSLAPLAGETYNEQFF
many | TRBJ2-3 | TRBV11-2 | TRBD2 | TGTGCCAGCAGCTCCCCCTGGACTAGCGGGAGTTATGAGAACACAGATACGCAGTATTTT | CASSSPWTSGSYENTDTQYF
many | TRBJ1-1 | TRBV28 | TRBD1 | TGTGCCAGCAGTTTCGTCGGGACAGGGGATATGAACACTGAAGCTTTCTTT | CASSFVGTGDMNTEAFF
NA | TRBJ2-1 | TRBV20-1 | TRBD2 | TGCAGTGCTGTACCGGGACTAGCCCCTGAGCAGTTCTTC | CSAVPGLAPEQFF
many | TRBJ2-1 | TRBV6-4 | TRBD2 | TGTGCCAGCAATGGCGGGAGCGCCTGGAATGAGCAGTTCTTC | CASNGGSAWNEQFF
NA | TRBJ1-2 | TRBV19 | NA | TGTGCCAGTAGTATAACCTTTCTACAGAACCCCTATGGCTACACCTTC | CASSITFLQNPYGYTF
many | TRBJ1-1 | TRBV4-3 | NA | TGCGCCAGCAGCCTGATCTTTTCGAACACTGAAGCTTTCTTT | CASSLIFSNTEAFF
many | TRBJ1-4 | TRBV20-1 | TRBD1 | TGCAGTGCTCTAGACAGGGCTGCATCGGGTCATGAAAAACTGTTTTTT | CSALDRAASGHEKLFF
few | TRBJ1-3 | TRBV13 | NA | TGTGCCAGCAGCTTGATACAGGACCCCTCTGGAAACACCATATATTTT | CASSLIQDPSGNTIYF
NA | TRBJ2-4 | TRBV9 | NA | TGTGCCAGCAGCGTAGCGGGAGCCAAAAACATTCAGTACTTC | CASSVAGAKNIQYF
many | TRBJ2-3 | TRBV18 | NA | TGTGCCAGCTCACCAGGAGCGGGCACAGATACGCAGTATTTT | CASSPGAGTDTQYF
NA | TRBJ2-2 | TRBV19 | NA | TGTGCCAGTAATATAGCGAACACCGGGGAGCTGTTTTTT | CASNIANTGELFF
many | TRBJ2-3 | TRBV12-3/TRBV12-4 | TRBD2 | TGTGCCAGCACCATACTAGCGGGAGTTCAGAAGGGGGCAGATACGCAGTATTTT | CASTILAGVQKGADTQYF
many | TRBJ2-2 | TRBV3-1 | TRBD2 | TGTGCCAGCACTAGCGGGAGTGGAACCGGGGAGCTGTTTTTT | CASTSGSGTGELFF
many | TRBJ2-5 | TRBV18 | NA | TGTGCCAGCTCACCAACGACTGCCCAAGAGACCCAGTACTTC | CASSPTTAQETQYF
many | TRBJ2-7 | TRBV18 | TRBD2 | TGTGCCAGCTCACCAATAGCGGGAGGAACCTACGAGCAGTACTTC | CASSPIAGGTYEQYF
many | TRBJ1-1 | TRBV19 | TRBD1 | TGTGCCAGCAGGGACAGCGCAAACACTGAAGCTTTCTTT | CASRDSANTEAFF
many | TRBJ2-7 | TRBV28 | NA | TGTGCCAGCAGATCTTGGGGAGCCTACGAGCAGTACTTC | CASRSWGAYEQYF
NA | TRBJ2-5 | TRBV5-4 | TRBD2 | TGTGCCAGCAGCTTGGGCCTACTAGCGGGAGGGCCGGGAGAGACCCAGTACTTC | CASSLGLLAGGPGETQYF
many | TRBJ1-1 | TRBV19 | TRBD1 | TGTGCCAGTAGTACGGGACAGTTAAATGAAGCTTTCTTT | CASSTGQLNEAFF
NA | TRBJ2-2 | TRBV9 | TRBD2 | TGTGCCAGAAACAGCGGGAGGGTTCTTGTAACCGGGGAGCTGTTTTTT | CARNSGRVLVTGELFF
NA | TRBJ1-6 | TRBV19 | NA | TGTGCCAGTAGTAACGACCGTTCCTATAATTCACCCCTCCACTTT | CASSNDRSYNSPLHF
many | TRBJ2-1 | TRBV29-1 | NA | TGCAGCGCCCTCAGGGCGGGCAATGAGCAGTTCTTC | CSALRAGNEQFF
many | TRBJ2-4 | TRBV28 | NA | TGTGCCACCTTCCCCCCCGGAGGCTCCAAAAACATTCAGTACTTC | CATFPPGGSKNIQYF
many | TRBJ2-3 | TRBV13 | NA | TGTGCCAGCAGACGCATCTCCGCTAGCACAGATACGCAGTATTTT | CASRRISASTDTQYF
many | TRBJ2-5 | TRBV30 | TRBD2 | TGTGCCTGGAGTGTAGGAATAGCGGGATGGCAAGAGACCCAGTACTTC | CAWSVGIAGWQETQYF
many | TRBJ2-1 | TRBV28 | NA | TGTGCCAGCAGTTTATGGGGGTGGAGGGACACTTCCTACAATGAGCAGTTCTTC | CASSLWGWRDTSYNEQFF
many | TRBJ1-5 | TRBV6-5 | TRBD1 | TGTGCCAGCAGTTCTACGGACAGGGGAAATCAGCCCCAGCATTTT | CASSSTDRGNQPQHF
many | TRBJ2-2 | TRBV11-1 | TRBD1 | TGTGCCAGCAGCAAAGACAGGGTAGAGAACACCGGGGAGCTGTTTTTT | CASSKDRVENTGELFF
many | TRBJ2-5 | TRBV18 | TRBD2 | TGTGCCAGCTCATCTAGCGGGGCCCAAGAGACCCAGTACTTC | CASSSSGAQETQYF
many | TRBJ2-5 | TRBV29-1 | NA | TGCAGCGTTGAAGATCAGGCCAACAAAATCCAAGAGACCCAGTACTTC | CSVEDQANKIQETQYF
many | TRBJ2-3 | TRBV9 | NA | TGTGCCAGCAGCGGTAGAGCACTAGTAGGCACAGATACGCAGTATTTT | CASSGRALVGTDTQYF
many | TRBJ2-3 | TRBV11-1 | TRBD2 | TGTGCCAGCAGCTTAGGTTTCGCGGGAGCTATAGATACGCAGTATTTT | CASSLGFAGAIDTQYF
many | TRBJ2-3 | TRBV13 | NA | TGTGCCAGCAGCTTAACGACGGGAGAGGGGGGAAGGGATACGCAGTATTTT | CASSLTTGEGGRDTQYF
few | TRBJ2-7 | TRBV6-1 | NA | TGTGCCAGCAGGCGGGACAGTCCACCTTACGAGCAGTACTTC | CASRRDSPPYEQYF
few | TRBJ2-7 | TRBV18 | TRBD2 | TGTGCCAGCTCACCACGATCGGGAGGTTTGGACGAGCAGTACTTC | CASSPRSGGLDEQYF
many | TRBJ2-7 | TRBV6-2/TRBV6-3 | TRBD2 | TGTGCCAGCAGTTACGGACTAGCGGGGCTTGGGGAGCAGTACTTC | CASSYGLAGLGEQYF
many | TRBJ2-7 | TRBV14 | NA | TGTGCCAGCAGCCGCGGGCCTACCTACGAGCAGTACTTC | CASSRGPTYEQYF
many | TRBJ1-1 | TRBV11-2 | TRBD1 | TGTGCCAGCAGCGAAGGGACAGGGGGAAACACTGAAGCTTTCTTT | CASSEGTGGNTEAFF